This TCR beta chain is drawn from a study of response to subunit inactivated influenza vaccine. Study-wide results and caveats: Authors suggested seasonal influenza vaccinations each recruit few new T cells.

TCRdb used MiXCR to reprocess the RT-PCR reads, holding one entry per CDR3 protein. The top ten clones hold around 6.5% of a sample with under 800,000 distinct CDR3 sequences, over 11% of them seen once. This clonotype was detected a few times. The target antigen is unknown. Sample: PBMCs from blood, taken less than 15 days before vaccination. The sequence derives from a man aged 45-60 years who received an inactivated influenza vaccine.

The CDR3 DNA sequence: TGTGCCAGCAGCAACCTCCTTACTAGCGGGGGGGGCACCGGGGAGCTGTTTTTT. It translates to CASSNLLTSGGGTGELFF. The rearrangement uses TRBV11-1 and TRBJ2-2, with TRBD2 matching over 13 bases. After removal of 5 bases from V and 4 bases from J, the junction contained 10 bases not matched to a gene. The CDR3 has 18 residues. Germline assignment: CDR1 SGHAT and CDR2 FQDESV (reference sequence).